Following are 7 T cell receptor beta chains from one sample sequenced in a study of T-cell memory formation after mild COVID-19. TCRdb passed the 5' RACE reads through MiXCR, listing each CDR3 protein once. The sample consists of about 540,000 distinct CDR3 sequences, roughly 21% of them appearing once. Source material: PBMCs or a T cell subset sorted from them (not recorded which). The source is an adult woman who had mild COVID-19 (a few samples of this study predate the infection). Cell type and time point are not known.

This clonotype turned up a few times. J is TRBJ2-2 and V is TRBV6-5, with D possibly TRBD1 on 5 matching bases. Germline V gene data show CDR1 as MNHEY and CDR2 as SVGAGI. Trimming removed 3 bases from V and 0 bases from J, with 8 bases in between. The CDR3 is made up of 15 amino acids. The CDR3 here is CASSYGAANTGELFF. The CDR3 DNA is TGTGCCAGCAGTTATGGGGCAGCGAACACCGGGGAGCTGTTTTTT.

This chain uses TRBV6-5 with TRBJ1-5; 8 bases map to TRBD1. From germline, CDR1 is MNHEY and CDR2 SVGAGI. The CDR3 extends over 15 amino acids. The junction had 12 bases not matched to a gene; V was cut back by 5 bases and J by 9 bases. In DNA, the CDR3 is TGTGCCAGCAGTCACCCAGACAGGGGTCATATGCCCCAGCATTTT. It is translated as CASSHPDRGHMPQHF.

This clonotype appeared a few times. The rearrangement links TRBV7-2 to TRBJ1-6, with 9 nucleotides matching TRBD1. The V segment lost 4 bases and the J segment 9 bases; nucleotides outside the gene matches: 7. Germline V lookup: CDR1 SGHTA, CDR2 FQGNSA. The CDR3 loop spans 15 amino acids. The CDR3 bases are TGTGCCAGCAGCTGGGGGGGACAGGGAAGTTCACCCCTCCACTTT. Its translation: CASSWGGQGSSPLHF.

The rearrangement joins TRBV7-3 to TRBJ2-1; the match to TRBD1 covers 7 bases. The CDR3 length is 16 residues. With V trimmed by 5 bases and J by 4 bases, 11 bases remained unmatched. Germline values: CDR1 SGHTA, CDR2 FQGTGA. As DNA, the CDR3 is TGTGCCAGCAGCACCTCCGGGACAGAAAGATACAATGAGCAGTTCTTC. This gives the protein CASSTSGTERYNEQFF. The complete variable domain, with remaining parts taken from reference TRBV7-3 and TRBJ2-1, reads GAGVSQTPSNKVTEKGKYVELRCDPISGHTALYWYRQSLGQGPEFLIYFQGTGAADDSGLPNDRFFAVRPEGSVSTLKIQRTERGDSAVYLCASSTSGTERYNEQFFGPGTRLTVL.

The rearrangement links TRBV3-1 to TRBJ2-2, with D hard to call. The CDR3 spans 14 residues. Deletions cut 1 base from V and 5 bases from J, with 8 bases between. Germline CDR1 and CDR2: LGHDT and YNNKEL (reference sequence). The CDR3 sequence: CASSQGSRTGELFF. CDR3 sequence (DNA): TGTGCCAGCAGCCAAGGTTCTCGGACCGGGGAGCTGTTTTTT.

This clonotype appeared a few times. The chain employs TRBV12-3 or TRBV12-4 and TRBJ2-4; the D call may be TRBD1 or TRBD2 (5 bases each). V dropped 4 bases and J dropped 3 bases, with 19 bases sitting between them. This CDR3 comprises 17 residues. CDR3 loop: CASSSLFWGTLKNIQYF. The DNA of the CDR3 is TGTGCCAGCAGTTCTCTATTTTGGGGGACCCTCAAAAACATTCAGTACTTC.

This clonotype was seen a few times. The chain employs TRBV9 and TRBJ2-3, with 11 bases fitting TRBD2. The CDR3 consists of 17 residues. The junction had 8 bases not matched to a gene; V was cut back by 1 base and J by 4 bases. CDR1 is SGDLS, CDR2 YYNGEE, per germline. The CDR3 nucleotides are TGTGCCAGCAGCGTACAAGTAGCGGGGGGGCTCCCAGATACGCAGTATTTT. Protein: CASSVQVAGGLPDTQYF.